The count of the clone carrying this T cell receptor beta chain is one. The CDR3 is made up of 12 amino acids. Germline assignment: CDR1 MNHNS and CDR2 SASEGT. The V and J ends lost 6 bases and 8 bases respectively, with 10 bases between them. Absence of ophthalmopathy progression within 18 months defined stable Graves' hyperthyroidism. Diagnosis rested on symptoms, serum thyroxine and TRAb, thyroid ultrasound, and orbital computed tomography. PBMCs were derived from approximately 10 ml fresh peripheral blood. Amplification of TCR beta CDR3 regions used RNA as the template. When the TCR CDR3 underwent first-round RT-PCR, the HTBI primer set was used. TCRdb redid the calling of the multiplex PCR reads with MiXCR, one entry per CDR3 protein. The data contain fewer than 400,000 distinct CDR3 sequences, 25% of them singletons. The entry originates in a study of T cells in Graves' hyperthyroidism and ophthalmopathy. Study information: Before any treatment, at initial diagnosis, peripheral blood was collected.

The chain combines TRBV6-1 with TRBJ1-4, with D possibly being TRBD1 (5 bases). The sample was blood. The clonotype originates from a man aged 45-60 years with Graves' hyperthyroidism. The CDR3 nucleotides read TGTGCCAGCAGGGAGGGACGGGAAAAACTGTTTTTT. It encodes CASREGREKLFF.